A single T cell receptor (beta chain) is shown here with its context. No antigen is known for it. The CDR3 loop spans 12 amino acids. Looked up from germline, CDR1 is MRHNA and CDR2 is SNTAGT. Trimming pared 3 bases from V and 14 bases from J, leaving 14 bases between. TCRdb keeps only in-frame clones here, not all; method: immunoSEQ multiplex PCR. This table has roughly 60,000 clones, around 84% appearing once. This entry comes from a study of OX40 agonist ivuxolimab in advanced cancers. As for the study in general: Under the entry rules, prior anti-PD-1, anti-PD-L1 or anti-CTLA-4 therapy was allowed, and approximately 40% had some. Of the patients, three showed partial responses, one with hepatocellular carcinoma and two with cutaneous melanoma.

The study's findings and limits: Near-lowest levels of clonal expansion characterized partial responders at 0.1-3.0 mg/kg.

The sequence came from an adult with an advanced solid tumor such as melanoma, head and neck, liver or kidney cancer. The J gene is TRBJ2-1, the V gene TRBV6-4; D ambiguous. This sample comprised CD4+ or CD8+ T cells sorted from blood, obtained in a trial of the OX40 agonist ivuxolimab. The CDR3 reads CASSDLRPGEFF. The CDR3 coding sequence is TGTGCCAGCAGTGATCTGAGGCCGGGCGAGTTCTTC.